This T cell receptor beta chain was captured by sequencing in a study of control samples from healthy donors and cancer patients. V lost 3 bases and J 6 bases, leaving 5 bases between the germline ends. This CDR3 comprises 10 residues. From germline, CDR1 is DFQATT and CDR2 SNEGSKA (reference sequence). The method was immunoSEQ multiplex PCR; TCRdb's version includes in-frame clones alone and lacks a portion of them. The table has approximately 140,000 clones, under 95% seen once. This clone came up once. This clonotype was obtained from a man aged 40-50 years in good health. The V call is TRBV20-1, the J call TRBJ1-2; D is unclear. What was sequenced was blood. CDR3 in DNA: TGCAGTGCTAGGGGCAATGGCTACACCTTC. Amino acid sequence: CSARGNGYTF.